This T cell receptor beta chain was identified during a study of T cells in Graves' hyperthyroidism and ophthalmopathy. Study in general: Pretreatment peripheral blood was obtained at initial diagnosis.

From germline, CDR1 is DFQATT and CDR2 SNEGSKA (reference sequence). The length of the CDR3 is 13 residues. Amplified TCR beta CDR3 regions came from RNA transcripts. TCR CDR3 underwent first-round RT-PCR with the HTBI primer set. TCRdb reanalysed the multiplex PCR reads using MiXCR and keeps one entry per CDR3 protein. The sample contains around 350,000 distinct CDR3 sequences, approximately 19% of which appear only once. This clonotype turned up a few times. At one boundary the junction diverges from the germline segment, which might be a read error. Together with thyroid ultrasound, orbital computed tomography, serum thyroxine and TRAb, clinical symptoms were used for diagnoses.

The sequencing input was blood. The receptor was derived from a young woman with Graves' hyperthyroidism. The V and J genes are TRBV20-1 and TRBJ1-5, with D possibly TRBD1 on 5 matching bases. The DNA of the CDR3 is TGCAGTGCTGGAGAGCAGGGAAGGGGGCCCCAGCATTTT. Its translation is CSAGEQGRGPQHF.